The clone carrying this T cell receptor (beta chain) was observed many times. Its antigen is undetermined. The data derive from a study of T cells in Graves' hyperthyroidism and ophthalmopathy. Amplified TCR beta CDR3 regions derived from RNA transcripts. During a first-round RT-PCR of the TCR CDR3, the HTBI primer set was used. TCRdb passed the multiplex PCR reads through MiXCR, listing each CDR3 protein once. This sample carries hundreds of thousands of distinct CDR3 sequences, around 20% of them seen once, and the ten largest clones take about 35%. Fresh peripheral blood, approximately 9.1 ml, was the source of the PBMCs. V lost 8 bases and J 2 bases, leaving 4 bases between the germline ends. The length of the CDR3 is 10 residues. The V gene's germline CDR1 is MNHNS and CDR2 SASEGT. Whole-study results and caveats: Most clonotypes expanded in the thyroid (above 0.001) were also present in blood. Ophthalmopathy was separated from stable hyperthyroidism by a 13 V-J model.

This sequence originates from a man in his thirties or forties with Graves' ophthalmopathy. The V gene is TRBV6-1, the J gene TRBJ2-7; the D is unclear. Source material: blood. The CDR3 spells CASGAYEQYF. As DNA, the CDR3 is TGTGCCAGCGGCGCCTACGAGCAGTACTTC.